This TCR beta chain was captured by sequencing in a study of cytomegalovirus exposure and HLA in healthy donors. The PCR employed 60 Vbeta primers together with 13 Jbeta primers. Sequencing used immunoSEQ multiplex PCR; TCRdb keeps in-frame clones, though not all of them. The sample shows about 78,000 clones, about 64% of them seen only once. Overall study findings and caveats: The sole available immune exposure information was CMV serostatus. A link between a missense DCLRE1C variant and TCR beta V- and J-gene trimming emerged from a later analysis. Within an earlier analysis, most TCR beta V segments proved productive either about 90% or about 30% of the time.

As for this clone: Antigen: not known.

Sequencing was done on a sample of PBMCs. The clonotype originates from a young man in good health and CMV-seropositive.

The CDR3 bases are TGTGCCAGCAGTTTAAGGGGCGGCAGGGGGCTAGTAGGAGATGACACTGAAGCTTTCTTT. This codes for CASSLRGGRGLVGDDTEAFF. The V call is TRBV28, the J call TRBJ1-1; TRBD1 matches 8 bases. Trimming at V came to 2 bases and at J to 3 bases, leaving 20 bases not matched to a gene. Germline lookup yields CDR1 MDHEN and CDR2 SYDVKM. The CDR3 runs to 20 residues.